A single sample is the source of the 30 T cell receptor beta chains below, sequenced in a study of control samples from healthy donors and cancer patients. TCRdb keeps only in-frame clones here, not all; method: immunoSEQ multiplex PCR. The sample carries around 140,000 clones, approximately 92% recorded once. Sequences were obtained from blood. All receptors come from a man between 18 and 35 years old in good health.

The rearrangement joins TRBV30 to TRBJ2-2; weak D call: TRBD2 (5 bases). This CDR3 is 13 amino acids long. Trimming stripped 5 bases from V and 5 bases from J, with 12 bases between. Per the germline V gene, CDR1 is GTSNPN and CDR2 is SVGIG (reference sequence). Here the CDR3 reads CAWDYIRTGELFF. The CDR3 DNA sequence: TGTGCCTGGGACTATATTCGGACCGGGGAGCTGTTTTTT.

The rearrangement links TRBV2 to TRBJ1-2, with 10 bases lining up with TRBD1. Looked up from germline, CDR1 is SNHLY and CDR2 is FYNNEI. This CDR3 spans 13 amino acids. V was clipped by 6 bases and J by 13 bases; unmatched bases: 11. The DNA of the CDR3 is TGTGCCAGCAGGGATTCCGGGACAGGGGTGACCACCTTC. The encoded protein is CASRDSGTGVTTF.

A few counts support this clone. J is TRBJ2-1 and V is TRBV4-1; weak D call: TRBD2 (6 bases). Trimming left V 4 bases short and J 10 bases short, with 14 bases between. The CDR3 covers 13 residues. From germline, CDR1 is MGHRA and CDR2 YSYEKL. The CDR3 is CASSPWGELEQFF. The CDR3 nucleotides read TGCGCCAGCAGCCCGTGGGGGGAATTGGAGCAGTTCTTC.

The genes are TRBV2 and TRBJ1-1; 9 bases map to TRBD1. The length of the CDR3 is 13 residues. The ends lost 5 bases at V and 9 bases at J; junction bases unmatched: 7. CDR1 SNHLY and CDR2 FYNNEI come from the germline V gene. The CDR3 bases are TGTGCCAGCAGTCCCGGACAGGGGAGGAAAGCTTTCTTT. It yields the protein CASSPGQGRKAFF.

This sequence joins TRBV6-5 and TRBJ1-2; 11 bases align to TRBD1. CDR1 MNHEY and CDR2 SVGAGI come from the germline V gene. V dropped 8 bases and J dropped 4; count of bases not matched to a gene: 9. This CDR3 spans 15 amino acids. The CDR3 reads CASRGQGAFIYGYTF. For the CDR3, the DNA is TGTGCCAGCCGAGGACAGGGGGCATTTATCTATGGCTACACCTTC.

J is TRBJ1-2 and V is TRBV10-3, with a possible D match to TRBD1 (6 bases). V was pared by 2 bases and J by 1 base, with 8 bases between. CDR3 length: 14 residues. The germline V gene encodes CDR1 ENHRY and CDR2 SYGVKD. The CDR3 loop is CAISEGQFNYGYTF. CDR3 nucleotides: TGTGCCATCAGTGAGGGACAGTTTAACTATGGCTACACCTTC.

The chain joins TRBV12-3 or TRBV12-4 to TRBJ1-4; D is undetermined. The CDR3 is 11 amino acids. The V end lost 0 bases, the J end lost 12 bases, and 5 bases lay between the germline ends. The CDR3 spells CASSLALELFF. The CDR3 DNA follows: TGTGCCAGCAGTTTAGCCTTAGAACTGTTTTTT.

The rearrangement joins TRBV10-3 to TRBJ1-2, with TRBD1 matching 7 bases. Germline V gene lookup returns CDR1 ENHRY and CDR2 SYGVKD. The V segment lost 0 bases and the J segment 4 bases; nucleotides outside the gene matches: 8. CDR3 length equals 16 residues. The CDR3, as DNA: TGTGCCATCAGTGAGTCCGGCCCAGGGGGGCTCTATGGCTACACCTTC. This encodes CAISESGPGGLYGYTF.

The chain couples TRBV19 to TRBJ2-2; 11 nucleotides agree with TRBD1. The CDR3 extends over 16 amino acids. V lost 6 bases to trimming and J lost 6 bases; unmatched junction nucleotides: 9. Germline assignment: CDR1 LNHDA and CDR2 SQIVND (reference sequence). CDR3 in DNA: TGTGCCAGTAGAAGGGGACAGGGGGTTCTCGCCGGGGAGCTGTTTTTT. The encoded protein is CASRRGQGVLAGELFF.

The rearrangement links TRBV4-1 to TRBJ2-3; 7 nucleotides line up with TRBD2. With V trimmed by 3 bases and J by 1 base, 4 bases remained unmatched. CDR1 MGHRA and CDR2 YSYEKL come from the germline V gene. The CDR3 has 15 amino acids. The CDR3 protein is CASSHLAGGTDTQYF. In nucleotides, the CDR3 is TGCGCCAGCAGCCACCTTGCGGGGGGCACAGATACGCAGTATTTT.

The chain uses TRBV11-3 and TRBJ1-1; D is possibly TRBD1 (5 bases). V lost 2 bases and J lost 2, with 6 bases in between. Germline CDR1 SGHNT, CDR2 YENEEA. The CDR3 extends over 13 amino acids. The CDR3 coding sequence is TGTGCCAGCAGCTTAAGGGGAAACACTGAAGCTTTCTTT. Residues: CASSLRGNTEAFF. Looking up the rest from reference TRBV11-3 and TRBJ1-1 gives the full variable domain: EAGVVQSPRYKIIEKKQPVAFWCNPISGHNTLYWYLQNLGQGPELLIRYENEEAVDDSQLPKDRFSAERLKGVDSTLKIQPAELGDSAVYLCASSLRGNTEAFFGQGTRLTVV.

The gene calls are TRBV28 and TRBJ2-2; D gene ambiguous. Trimming pared 6 bases from V and 3 bases from J, leaving 11 bases between. The CDR3 is made up of 14 amino acids. The germline CDR1 and CDR2 sequences are MDHEN and SYDVKM. CDR3 nucleotides: TGTGCCAGCAGATCCGGGCCATACACCGGGGAGCTGTTTTTT. Protein sequence: CASRSGPYTGELFF.

V is TRBV6-5 and J is TRBJ1-2; 9 nucleotides line up with TRBD1. There are 14 residues in the CDR3. Germline CDR1 and CDR2: MNHEY and SVGAGI. Losses at the gene ends were 3 bases for V and 8 bases for J; bases not matched to a gene: 7. The CDR3 spells CASSYTGTGQGYTF. The DNA of the CDR3 is TGTGCCAGCAGTTATACCGGGACAGGGCAAGGCTACACCTTC.

This clone was counted only a few times. The chain employs TRBV9 and TRBJ1-3; D gene uncertain. Germline CDR1 and CDR2: SGDLS and YYNGEE. The V and J ends lost 4 bases and 2 bases respectively, with 10 bases between them. The CDR3 extends over 14 amino acids. In DNA form, the CDR3 reads TGTGCCAGCAGCCCCCAGTTGGCTGGAAACACCATATATTTT. It codes for CASSPQLAGNTIYF.

The rearrangement links TRBV4-1 to TRBJ2-1; D is possibly TRBD1 (6 bases). CDR1 and CDR2 from the germline V gene are MGHRA and YSYEKL. Trimming removed 0 bases from V and 4 bases from J, with 7 bases in between. The CDR3 has 14 residues. In DNA form, the CDR3 reads TGCGCCAGCAGCCAAGAGGGACATTACAATGAGCAGTTCTTC. Amino acids: CASSQEGHYNEQFF.

The chain is built from TRBV6-6 and TRBJ1-4, with unresolved D. Looked up from germline, CDR1 is MNHNY and CDR2 is SVGAGI (reference sequence). V dropped 4 bases and J dropped 5 bases, with 17 bases sitting between them. CDR3 length equals 16 residues. The CDR3 DNA sequence: TGTGCCAGCAGTTTCGGGCCGCTAAAGGAGAATGAAAAACTGTTTTTT. It translates to CASSFGPLKENEKLFF.

The V gene is TRBV6-5, the J gene TRBJ1-2; D remains ambiguous. This CDR3 spans 12 amino acids. The V end lost 5 bases, the J end lost 4 bases, and 8 bases lay between the germline ends. CDR1 MNHEY and CDR2 SVGAGI come from the germline V gene. In nucleotides, the CDR3 is TGTGCCAGCAGTACACGGGCCTATGGCTACACCTTC. Protein product: CASSTRAYGYTF.

This clone was seen a handful of times. This chain connects TRBV12-5 to TRBJ2-3, with 8 bases matching TRBD1. The CDR3 sequence is 13 residues long. The germline V gene encodes CDR1 LGHNT and CDR2 FRNRAP. J was trimmed by 1 base and V by 6 bases; bases with no gene match: 0. DNA for the CDR3: TGTGCTAGTGGGACAGGGGGCACAGATACGCAGTATTTT. Its translation is CASGTGGTDTQYF.

V usage is TRBV6-1 and J usage is TRBJ2-3, with D uncertain. Germline V gives CDR1 MNHNS, CDR2 SASEGT. V shed 4 bases and J shed 4 bases, with 18 bases lying between them. The CDR3 loop spans 16 amino acids. The CDR3 loop reads CASSGGAFLRSDTQYF. The CDR3 DNA sequence: TGTGCCAGCAGTGGTGGAGCCTTCCTACGGTCAGATACGCAGTATTTT.

V and J are TRBV9 and TRBJ1-2, with a tentative D call TRBD1 (6 bases). Germline V gene sequence: CDR1 SGDLS, CDR2 YYNGEE. This CDR3 is built from 14 residues. The V end was cut by 4 bases, the J end by 8 bases, with 18 bases between. The CDR3 DNA is TGTGCCAGCAGCCCCGACGCTTTGACAGGCGGCTACACCTTC. Protein product: CASSPDALTGGYTF.

V and J are TRBV19 and TRBJ2-2; 15 bases are a match to TRBD2. The junction had 8 bases not matched to a gene; V was cut back by 0 bases and J by 0 bases. This CDR3 is built from 21 residues. CDR1 is LNHDA, CDR2 SQIVND, per germline (reference sequence). DNA for the CDR3: TGTGCCAGTAGTATAGAAGGACTAGCGGGGGGGCCGAGACCGAACACCGGGGAGCTGTTTTTT. It yields the protein CASSIEGLAGGPRPNTGELFF.

The chain has TRBV5-6 and TRBJ1-1; maybe TRBD1 (6 bases). This CDR3 contains 16 residues. In germline, CDR1 is SGHDT, CDR2 YYEEEE. Trimming removed 0 bases at V and 1 base at J, with 13 bases between. As DNA, the CDR3 is TGTGCCAGCAGCTTGGCCTGGGGACAAGGGAACACTGAAGCTTTCTTT. Translating gives CASSLAWGQGNTEAFF.

V is TRBV10-3 and J is TRBJ2-2, with D perhaps TRBD1 (6 bases). The CDR3 contains 20 residues. Germline V gene data show CDR1 as ENHRY and CDR2 as SYGVKD. The V end was cut by 4 bases, the J end by 1 base, with 25 bases between. DNA for the CDR3: TGTGCCATCAGTGGTTCACCCGGGACAACGCTATCACTGAACACCGGGGAGCTGTTTTTT. Its protein is CAISGSPGTTLSLNTGELFF.

V gene TRBV6-6 combines with J gene TRBJ1-4, with 9 bases identical to TRBD1. Per germline, CDR1 MNHNY and CDR2 SVGAGI (reference sequence). This CDR3 is built from 15 residues. Losses at the gene ends were 4 bases for V and 3 bases for J; bases not matched to a gene: 3. CDR3 amino acids: CASSWDRASNEKLFF. The CDR3, as DNA: TGTGCCAGCAGTTGGGACAGGGCCTCTAATGAAAAACTGTTTTTT.

The chain carries TRBV7-3 and TRBJ2-3; 10 bases map to TRBD2. The trim removed 5 bases at V and 4 bases at J, leaving 6 bases unmatched. The CDR3 extends over 15 amino acids. Germline values: CDR1 SGHTA, CDR2 FQGTGA. This CDR3 reads CASSKTGLASDTQYF. Written as DNA, the CDR3 is TGTGCCAGCAGCAAAACGGGACTAGCGTCAGATACGCAGTATTTT.

CDR3 DNA: TGTGCCACCAGCTATCACGGGGGCTACGAGCAGTACTTC. Translated: CATSYHGGYEQYF. V gene TRBV15 combines with J gene TRBJ2-7, with D possibly matching TRBD2 (6 bases). Trimming left V 5 bases short and J 3 bases short, with 11 bases between. CDR1 is LNHNV, CDR2 YYDKDF, per germline (reference sequence). The CDR3 spans 13 residues.

The chain combines TRBV9 with TRBJ2-7; TRBD1 aligns across 7 bases. Germline loops: CDR1 SGDLS, CDR2 YYNGEE. V was clipped by 0 bases and J by 5 bases; unmatched bases: 11. This CDR3 is built from 16 residues. CDR3: CASSVDARGPWNEQYF. The CDR3 region has the DNA TGTGCCAGCAGCGTAGATGCAAGGGGGCCCTGGAACGAGCAGTACTTC.

The V gene is TRBV24-1, the J gene TRBJ1-1; D is unclear. Germline values: CDR1 KGHDR, CDR2 SFDVKD. This CDR3 has 15 residues. Trimming pared 4 bases from V and 1 base from J, leaving 12 bases between. In DNA, the CDR3 is TGTGCCACCAGTGACCAGTCTTCAGGGAACACTGAAGCTTTCTTT. It yields the protein CATSDQSSGNTEAFF.

CDR3 DNA sequence: TGTGCCAGCAGCCAAGAATCAGGACAGATGGCAACTAATGAAAAACTGTTTTTT. It translates to CASSQESGQMATNEKLFF. The gene calls are TRBV4-2 and TRBJ1-4, with D tentatively TRBD1 (6 bases). V lost 0 bases, J lost 0 bases, and 14 bases lay in between. The CDR3 is 18 residues long. Germline V CDR1 and CDR2: LGHNA, YNFKEQ.

This chain links TRBV4-1 with TRBJ1-1; no clear D. Germline CDR1 and CDR2: MGHRA and YSYEKL. V was clipped by 1 base and J by 11 bases, with 20 bases between them. CDR3 length: 15 residues. Written as DNA, the CDR3 is TGCGCCAGCAGCCAAGGGTTTGACGGTCGGTCCTCGGCTTTCTTT. Translated, it gives CASSQGFDGRSSAFF.